This passage covers 29 T cell receptor beta chains from one sample sequenced in a study of radiotherapy plus CTLA-4 blockade in lung cancer. The assay was immunoSEQ multiplex PCR, and TCRdb's table has in-frame clones only and misses some. The sample consists of tens of thousands of clones, 73% of them appearing once. Sequenced material: peripheral blood, taken from a patient treated with radiotherapy plus ipilimumab. All receptors derive from a human donor with non-small cell lung cancer who had stable disease on radiotherapy plus ipilimumab.

This clone was picked up one time. This chain connects TRBV7-2 to TRBJ2-7, with D perhaps assigned TRBD1 or TRBD2 (6 bases each). Per germline, CDR1 SGHTA and CDR2 FQGNSA. The CDR3 sequence is 14 residues long. The ends were cut back, 4 bases at V and 4 bases at J, with 14 bases in the middle. The CDR3 reads CASSYKGGLYEQYF. For the CDR3, the DNA is TGTGCCAGCAGCTACAAAGGGGGGCTTTACGAGCAGTACTTC.

The V call is TRBV30, the J call TRBJ1-4; 9 nucleotides match TRBD1. Germline-derived CDR1 and CDR2 are GTSNPN and SVGIG (reference sequence). This CDR3 is built from 14 residues. V gave up 3 bases and J gave up 6 bases; unmatched junction bases: 5. CDR3 region: CAWSTGTGYEKLFF. The CDR3 DNA reads TGTGCCTGGAGCACCGGGACAGGGTATGAAAAACTGTTTTTT.

V and J are TRBV5-4 and TRBJ2-7; 13 bases align to TRBD2. The CDR3 consists of 14 residues. The junction had 0 bases not matched to a gene; V was cut back by 0 bases and J by 6 bases. The germline gives CDR1 SGHNT, CDR2 YYREEE (reference sequence). The CDR3 here is CASSLGLAGGEQYF. CDR3 DNA: TGTGCCAGCAGCTTGGGACTAGCGGGAGGCGAGCAGTACTTC.

In nucleotides, the CDR3 is TGTGCCAGCAGCTTCGCTGGACTAGGTGAAGAGACCCAGTACTTC. Residues: CASSFAGLGEETQYF. V usage is TRBV7-2 and J usage is TRBJ2-5, with TRBD2 identical over 7 bases. CDR1 and CDR2 (germline): SGHTA, FQGNSA. The CDR3 totals 15 residues. V shed 3 bases and J 3 bases; nucleotides not matched to a gene: 7.

In this sample, this clone turned up a few times. The DNA for the CDR3 is TGTGCCAGCAGGAGAGGGGGATCTAATGAAAAACTGTTTTTT. Protein product: CASRRGGSNEKLFF. The chain carries TRBV28 and TRBJ1-4, with D maybe TRBD1 (6 bases). CDR1 and CDR2 (germline): MDHEN, SYDVKM. Trimming took 6 bases from V and 3 from J, leaving 11 bases between them. The CDR3 loop spans 14 amino acids.

This chain connects TRBV19 to TRBJ2-2; D remains ambiguous. CDR1 and CDR2 from the germline V gene are LNHDA and SQIVND (reference sequence). The ends were cut back, 3 bases at V and 5 bases at J, with 13 bases in the middle. This CDR3 is built from 15 residues. The CDR3 nucleotides are TGTGCCAGTAGTATCCCATGGGCATCAACCGGGGAGCTGTTTTTT. This codes for CASSIPWASTGELFF.

The rearrangement joins TRBV5-4 to TRBJ2-3; D remains ambiguous. The V gene lost 0 bases and the J gene lost 1 base, with 12 bases spanning the gap. Germline V lookup: CDR1 SGHNT, CDR2 YYREEE (reference sequence). There are 16 residues in the CDR3. The CDR3: CASSLGLGGGTDTQYF. The DNA of the CDR3 is TGTGCCAGCAGCTTGGGGCTAGGTGGGGGCACAGATACGCAGTATTTT.

The chain has TRBV16 and TRBJ1-2; the D is unclear. Trimming pared 3 bases from V and 4 bases from J, leaving 6 bases between. CDR3 length equals 12 residues. Looked up from germline, CDR1 is KGHSY and CDR2 is FQNENV. CDR3 amino acids: CASSQRIYGYTF. The CDR3 DNA follows: TGTGCCAGCAGCCAGAGGATCTATGGCTACACCTTC. The full variable domain, in which reference TRBV16 and TRBJ1-2 provide the parts outside the CDR3, is GEEVAQTPKHLVRGEGQKAKLYCAPIKGHSYVFWYQQVLKNEFKFLISFQNENVFDETGMPKERFSAKCLPNSPCSLEIQATKLEDSAVYFCASSQRIYGYTFGSGTRLTVV.

The chain employs TRBV7-6 and TRBJ2-3, with 8 bases aligning to TRBD2. Trimming cost V 3 bases and J 4 bases; bases outside gene matches: 9. This CDR3 has 16 amino acids. In germline, CDR1 is SGHVS, CDR2 FNYEAQ. CDR3 protein: CASSFAGTRDADTQYF. The CDR3 DNA follows: TGTGCCAGCAGCTTCGCCGGGACTAGAGACGCAGATACGCAGTATTTT.

This clone occurred once. This rearrangement joins TRBV11-2 to TRBJ1-2, with 7 bases lining up with TRBD1. This CDR3 region has 14 residues. CDR1 SGHAT and CDR2 FQNNGV come from the germline V gene. With V trimmed by 2 bases and J by 3 bases, 3 bases remained unmatched. The CDR3, as DNA: TGTGCCAGCAGCTTACCGGGACAGCACTATGGCTACACCTTC. This translates into CASSLPGQHYGYTF.

The chain uses TRBV2 and TRBJ2-5, with 12 bases aligning to TRBD2. The V segment lost 4 bases and the J segment 5 bases; nucleotides outside the gene matches: 5. Germline V lookup: CDR1 SNHLY, CDR2 FYNNEI. The CDR3 runs 15 residues. The CDR3 sequence is CASSGLAGVSETQYF. The CDR3, as DNA: TGTGCCAGCAGTGGACTAGCGGGAGTTTCGGAGACCCAGTACTTC. The full variable domain, in which reference TRBV2 and TRBJ2-5 provide the parts outside the CDR3, is EPEVTQTPSHQVTQMGQEVILRCVPISNHLYFYWYRQILGQKVEFLVSFYNNEISEKSEIFDDQFSVERPDGSNFTLKIRSTKLEDSAMYFCASSGLAGVSETQYFGPGTRLLVL.

The chain carries TRBV5-4 and TRBJ2-5; no clear D gene. The closer fit of TRBJ2-7 to the DNA end suggests the J call may be wrong. This CDR3 spans 14 amino acids. Germline values: CDR1 SGHNT, CDR2 YYREEE (reference sequence). DNA of the CDR3: TGTGCCAGCAGCTTGAAGGCCAGCTCCTACGAGCAGTACTTC. It translates to CASSLKASSYEQYF.

This clone was observed a handful of times. The chain couples TRBV2 to TRBJ1-5; D call uncertain. CDR3 size: 15 residues. Per germline, CDR1 SNHLY and CDR2 FYNNEI. V gave up 6 bases and J gave up 3 bases, with 15 bases separating them. CDR3 sequence reads: CASSEDSIPNQPQHF. CDR3 DNA sequence: TGTGCCAGCAGCGAGGACTCAATCCCCAATCAGCCCCAGCATTTT.

The V and J genes are TRBV10-1 and TRBJ2-7, with TRBD2 identical over 12 bases. Unmatched junction bases numbered 12, after V lost 6 bases and J lost 6 bases. The CDR3 loop spans 16 amino acids. Germline V gene lookup returns CDR1 WNHNN and CDR2 SYGVQD (reference sequence). This chain's CDR3 is CASSGLAGNIFFEQYF. Written as DNA, the CDR3 is TGCGCCAGCAGCGGACTAGCGGGAAACATTTTTTTCGAGCAGTACTTC.

The chain links TRBV13 to TRBJ2-1, with TRBD1 matching 11 bases. Trimming at V came to 2 bases and at J to 7 bases, leaving 13 bases not matched to a gene. Looked up from germline, CDR1 is PRHDT and CDR2 is FYEKMQ (reference sequence). This CDR3 is built from 18 residues. The CDR3 reads CASSLNHVVGTGGNEQFF. In nucleotides, the CDR3 is TGTGCCAGCAGCTTAAATCATGTAGTAGGGACAGGGGGTAATGAGCAGTTCTTC.

This clone was observed a few times. J is TRBJ1-1 and V is TRBV7-6, with D tentatively TRBD1 (5 bases). The ends were cut back, 6 bases at V and 3 bases at J, with 14 bases in the middle. Germline V gene data show CDR1 as SGHVS and CDR2 as FNYEAQ. The CDR3 has 14 residues. DNA of the CDR3: TGTGCCAGCAGTGCAGGGTTGCCCTACACTGAAGCTTTCTTT. Translated: CASSAGLPYTEAFF.

This chain uses TRBV11-3 with TRBJ2-1; 13 bases line up with TRBD2. CDR1 and CDR2 from the germline V gene are SGHNT and YENEEA. The V and J ends lost 3 bases and 9 bases, in that order; junction bases with no gene match: 2. The CDR3 has 14 amino acids. The CDR3 DNA reads as TGTGCCAGCAGCTTTGGACTAGCGGGAGTTGAGCAGTTCTTC. Translating gives CASSFGLAGVEQFF.

V usage is TRBV27 and J usage is TRBJ2-7, with D perhaps matching TRBD1 (5 bases). CDR1 is MNHEY, CDR2 SMNVEV, per germline (reference sequence). V lost 6 bases and J lost 2, with 11 bases in between. This CDR3 region has 13 residues. The CDR3 loop reads CASSRRQTYEQYF. The DNA for the CDR3 is TGTGCCAGCAGCCGAAGACAGACCTACGAGCAGTACTTC.

The rearrangement joins TRBV5-1 to TRBJ2-2; D is unresolved. V was cut by 7 bases and J by 4 bases, with 17 bases left in between. Germline CDR1 SGHRS, CDR2 YFSETQ. This CDR3 has 15 residues. CDR3 in DNA: TGCGCCAGCGCCATGCGAGGTCTAGGCACCGGGGAGCTGTTTTTT. Translated, it gives CASAMRGLGTGELFF.

This clone occurred a few times. The chain joins TRBV7-2 to TRBJ2-2, with D unclear. The CDR3 has 15 amino acids. Germline values: CDR1 SGHTA, CDR2 FQGNSA. The germline V and J ends were trimmed by 5 bases and 0 bases, with 10 bases remaining between them. The CDR3 coding sequence is TGTGCCAGCAGCCGTACGGCCGCGAACACCGGGGAGCTGTTTTTT. It specifies CASSRTAANTGELFF.

The rearrangement links TRBV7-3 to TRBJ2-3; 8 bases are a match to TRBD2. Germline trimming cut 5 bases from V and 6 bases from J; bases unmatched to any gene: 13. This CDR3 is built from 16 residues. Germline V gives CDR1 SGHTA, CDR2 FQGTGA. The CDR3: CASSLRVSGNGDTQYF. CDR3 nucleotide sequence: TGTGCCAGCAGCCTAAGGGTTAGCGGGAATGGGGATACGCAGTATTTT.

This rearrangement joins TRBV28 to TRBJ1-1; D might be TRBD1 (6 bases). V lost 8 bases, J lost 4 bases, and 11 bases lay in between. The V gene's germline CDR1 is MDHEN and CDR2 SYDVKM. CDR3 size: 12 residues. This CDR3 is CASGEGGTEAFF. The CDR3 bases are TGTGCCAGCGGGGAAGGGGGCACTGAAGCTTTCTTT.

The chain joins TRBV27 to TRBJ2-7; TRBD2 matches 7 bases. The CDR3 loop spans 14 amino acids. Germline trimming cut 3 bases from V and 5 bases from J; bases unmatched to any gene: 7. Germline CDR1 is MNHEY and CDR2 is SMNVEV (reference sequence). The CDR3, as DNA: TGTGCCAGCAGTTTTCTCGCGGGAGCCCACGAGCAGTACTTC. It translates to CASSFLAGAHEQYF.

This rearrangement joins TRBV7-6 to TRBJ1-3; D gene ambiguous. The CDR3 runs to 15 residues. Germline-derived CDR1 and CDR2 are SGHVS and FNYEAQ. V was cut by 5 bases and J by 0 bases, with 11 bases left in between. The CDR3 spells CASSPTGSSGNTIYF. The DNA for the CDR3 is TGTGCCAGCAGCCCGACCGGGTCCTCTGGAAACACCATATATTTT.

This rearrangement joins TRBV2 to TRBJ1-1, with no clear D. V lost 3 bases to trimming and J lost 3 bases, with 11 bases between them. From germline, CDR1 is SNHLY and CDR2 FYNNEI. There are 14 residues in the CDR3. The CDR3 region has the DNA TGTGCCAGCAGTGATAACTGGAGGGACACTGAAGCTTTCTTT. Translating it yields CASSDNWRDTEAFF.

The chain employs TRBV19 and TRBJ2-6; TRBD1 is a possible D gene (6 bases). Trimming shortened V by 9 bases and J by 0 bases, and 18 bases separated the two germline ends. This CDR3 is 17 amino acids long. CDR1 and CDR2 from the germline V gene are LNHDA and SQIVND (reference sequence). CDR3 in amino acids: CASAPGGRISGANVLTF. The CDR3, as DNA: TGTGCCAGCGCTCCTGGGGGCCGTATCTCTGGGGCCAACGTCCTGACTTTC.

This chain uses TRBV4-2 with TRBJ2-1; 15 bases line up with TRBD2. The CDR3 totals 17 residues. Germline V gene sequence: CDR1 LGHNA, CDR2 YNFKEQ. Trimming at V came to 4 bases and at J to 6 bases, leaving 7 bases not matched to a gene. This chain's CDR3 is CASSPGTSGRFGNEQFF. In DNA form, the CDR3 reads TGTGCCAGCAGCCCGGGGACTAGCGGGAGGTTTGGCAATGAGCAGTTCTTC.

Details on this clone: Other nucleotide sequences from this sample produce the same CDR3. The chain carries TRBV10-2 and TRBJ2-7, with 12 nucleotides matching TRBD2. In germline, CDR1 is WSHSY, CDR2 SAAADI. The CDR3 extends over 14 amino acids. V trimming: 7 bases; J trimming: 4 bases; junction bases outside the gene matches: 5. The CDR3 DNA reads as TGCGCCAGCACCTGGACTAGCGGGACATACGAGCAGTACTTC. It encodes CASTWTSGTYEQYF.

V and J are TRBV19 and TRBJ1-3, with D hard to call. The CDR3 sequence is 15 residues long. V shed 7 bases and J shed 2 bases, with 15 bases lying between them. CDR1 LNHDA and CDR2 SQIVND come from the germline V gene (reference sequence). The CDR3 DNA follows: TGTGCCAGTACCCTAACCGGTGACCCTGGAAACACCATATATTTT. Its protein product is CASTLTGDPGNTIYF.